This T cell receptor beta chain was identified in a study of PD-1 blockade in classical Hodgkin lymphoma. The study, taken as a whole, reports: Whoever responded completely had baseline diversity much like that seen in newly diagnosed patients.

Clones were sequenced by immunoSEQ multiplex PCR, and TCRdb holds only the in-frame ones, with some missing. The table records around 24,000 clones, around 70% of them present only once. Trimming took 4 bases from V and 3 from J, leaving 15 bases between them. This CDR3 spans 15 amino acids. CDR1 is KGHSH, CDR2 LQKENI, per germline. Brentuximab vedotin exposure varied among the patients, all of whom had relapsed after autologous stem cell transplantation. As regards this clone: Its target is not known.

This sample comprised peripheral blood mononuclear cells (PBMCs), obtained before the second cycle of nivolumab. The V and J genes are TRBV18 and TRBJ1-2, with D unresolved. The TCR sequence derives from a human donor with classical Hodgkin lymphoma. The CDR3: CASSQGWGSDYGYTF. DNA for the CDR3: TGTGCCAGCTCACAGGGTTGGGGATCTGACTATGGCTACACCTTC.